This paragraph reports one T cell receptor beta chain. Its antigen is unidentified. Germline-derived CDR1 and CDR2 are LGHNT and FRNRAP. The V gene end was trimmed by 6 bases and the J gene end by 1 base; junction bases not matched to a gene: 3. CDR3 size: 14 residues. This entry comes from a study of graft-versus-host responses after intestinal transplantation. Study-level findings and limits: Early after transplant, HvG declines were associated with peak levels of circulating GvH clones.

Sequencing was performed with immunoSEQ multiplex PCR; in TCRdb, only in-frame clones are kept and a portion is missing. The table records approximately 100,000 clones, roughly 88% of them present only once. The material sequenced was unstimulated CD4+ T cells sorted from spleen or lymph node cells, taken before intestinal transplant. This TCR derives from a human donor who received an intestinal transplant. The chain recombines TRBV12-5 with TRBJ2-3; 8 nucleotides match TRBD1. CDR3 protein: CASGEGQGTDTQYF. CDR3 DNA: TGTGCTAGTGGCGAGGGACAGGGCACAGATACGCAGTATTTT.